What follows are 23 T cell receptor beta chains derived from one specimen sequenced in a study of cytomegalovirus exposure and HLA in healthy donors. The PCR employed 60 Vbeta primers together with 13 Jbeta primers. Libraries were prepared by immunoSEQ multiplex PCR; TCRdb keeps only in-frame clonotypes and omits some of them. The sample includes over 150,000 clones, 87% of them seen just once. The sequencing input was PBMCs. The receptors shown here come from a woman under 40 in good health and CMV-seronegative.

The chain has TRBV27 and TRBJ2-7, with 10 bases matching TRBD1. V shed 2 bases, J shed 4 bases, and the junction held 2 bases outside the gene matches. The CDR3 is made up of 14 amino acids. CDR1 and CDR2 from the germline V gene are MNHEY and SMNVEV (reference sequence). In DNA, the CDR3 is TGTGCCAGCAGTTTAACGGGACAGGGGTACGAGCAGTACTTC. This encodes CASSLTGQGYEQYF.

The V gene is TRBV10-3, the J gene TRBJ2-5, with D possibly being TRBD2 (5 bases). The germline CDR1 and CDR2 sequences are ENHRY and SYGVKD. The CDR3 loop spans 13 amino acids. V gave up 6 bases and J gave up 5 bases, with 13 bases separating them. CDR3 amino acids: CAIRPTRVETQYF. The DNA for the CDR3 is TGTGCCATCAGACCGACGAGGGTGGAGACCCAGTACTTC.

The CDR3 DNA sequence: TGTGCCAGCAGCCCTACGGGACAGCCGAGCGAGCAGTACTTC. Amino acids: CASSPTGQPSEQYF. The rearrangement links TRBV5-6 to TRBJ2-7, with 7 positions matching TRBD1. The CDR3 totals 14 residues. The V segment lost 4 bases and the J segment 6 bases; nucleotides outside the gene matches: 10. Germline assignment: CDR1 SGHDT and CDR2 YYEEEE.

The DNA of the CDR3 is TGTGCCAGCAGATCCGGGACAGGGACCTACGAGCAGTACTTC. It translates to CASRSGTGTYEQYF. V gene TRBV7-2 combines with J gene TRBJ2-7; 9 positions agree with TRBD1. Germline V gene sequence: CDR1 SGHTA, CDR2 FQGNSA. This CDR3 is 14 amino acids long. V dropped 6 bases and J dropped 2; count of bases not matched to a gene: 5.

V and J are TRBV7-6 and TRBJ1-1; maybe TRBD1 (6 bases). Germline CDR1 reads SGHVS; CDR2 reads FNYEAQ. V was clipped by 5 bases and J by 0 bases, with 16 bases between them. This CDR3 region has 16 residues. The CDR3 DNA reads TGTGCCAGCAGCCAGTCCCAGGGGACTATGAACACTGAAGCTTTCTTT. Translated: CASSQSQGTMNTEAFF.

The J gene is TRBJ2-5, the V gene TRBV5-1; a possible D gene is TRBD1 (5 bases). CDR3 length equals 15 residues. Per germline, CDR1 SGHRS and CDR2 YFSETQ. Trimming took off 4 bases at V and 5 bases at J, with 18 bases between the two ends. The DNA for the CDR3 is TGCGCCAGCAGCGCCTGGGGCCTGGACGGGGAGACCCAGTACTTC. Its translation: CASSAWGLDGETQYF.

This clone was seen a single time. The genes are TRBV5-6 and TRBJ2-5, with TRBD1 identical over 11 bases. Germline-derived CDR1 and CDR2 are SGHDT and YYEEEE. V lost 0 bases, J lost 5 bases, and 3 bases stayed unmatched. The CDR3 contains 15 residues. In DNA, the CDR3 is TGTGCCAGCAGCTTGGCCGGACAGGGGGCGGAGACCCAGTACTTC. Residues: CASSLAGQGAETQYF.

This clone has more than one count but fewer than ten. The chain links TRBV27 to TRBJ2-7; TRBD2 matches at 14 bases. The CDR3 contains 15 residues. The J segment lost 4 bases and the V segment lost 5 bases, leaving 4 bases of the junction unmatched. Germline V gene data show CDR1 as MNHEY and CDR2 as SMNVEV (reference sequence). Here the CDR3 reads CASSPGTSGSYEQYF. The CDR3, as DNA: TGTGCCAGCAGTCCTGGGACTAGCGGGAGTTACGAGCAGTACTTC.

The chain is built from TRBV19 and TRBJ1-1; D remains ambiguous. The CDR3 has 15 residues. Germline CDR1 LNHDA, CDR2 SQIVND (reference sequence). The germline V and J ends were trimmed by 1 base and 2 bases, with 11 bases remaining between them. The CDR3 loop reads CASSIARLENTEAFF. In nucleotides, the CDR3 is TGTGCCAGTAGTATAGCCAGGTTGGAAAACACTGAAGCTTTCTTT.

The V gene is TRBV7-9, the J gene TRBJ2-7, with TRBD1 matching over 8 bases. This CDR3 is 17 amino acids long. From germline, CDR1 is SEHNR and CDR2 FQNEAQ (reference sequence). V lost 0 bases, J lost 3 bases, and 10 bases stayed unmatched. The CDR3 DNA reads TGTGCCAGCAGCTTAGCTCCCCACGGACAGGGCGACTACGAGCAGTACTTC. Translation gives CASSLAPHGQGDYEQYF.

The V call is TRBV4-3, the J call TRBJ2-3; D not certain. The CDR3 consists of 14 residues. The V gene lost 2 bases and the J gene lost 1 base, with 7 bases spanning the gap. The germline V gene encodes CDR1 LGHNA and CDR2 YSLEER. Written as DNA, the CDR3 is TGCGCCAGCAGCCAAATACCAGGCACAGATACGCAGTATTTT. Protein product: CASSQIPGTDTQYF.

The genes are TRBV9 and TRBJ2-2; D is perhaps TRBD2 (6 bases). The ends were cut back, 6 bases at V and 6 bases at J, with 18 bases in the middle. The CDR3 is 15 amino acids. Germline V gene sequence: CDR1 SGDLS, CDR2 YYNGEE. CDR3 amino acids: CASTRMRGTAGELFF. The CDR3 DNA reads TGTGCCAGCACCCGGATGCGGGGTACCGCCGGGGAGCTGTTTTTT. The variable domain in full, completed from reference TRBV9 and TRBJ2-2, reads DSGVTQTPKHLITATGQRVTLRCSPRSGDLSVYWYQQSLDQGLQFLIQYYNGEERAKGNILERFSAQQFPDLHSELNLSSLELGDSALYFCASTRMRGTAGELFFGEGSRLTVL.

This chain's CDR3 is CASSAEGYNEQFF. CDR3 in DNA: TGTGCCAGCAGTGCGGAGGGCTACAATGAGCAGTTCTTC. This sequence joins TRBV6-1 and TRBJ2-1, with D tentatively TRBD2 (6 bases). The CDR3 runs to 13 residues. Trimming took 4 bases from V and 3 from J, leaving 7 bases between them. Germline V gene sequence: CDR1 MNHNS, CDR2 SASEGT.

The chain has TRBV7-9 and TRBJ2-7; D perhaps matches TRBD1 (5 bases). The CDR3 loop spans 14 amino acids. V gave up 5 bases and J gave up 0 bases, with 11 bases separating them. CDR1 SEHNR and CDR2 FQNEAQ come from the germline V gene (reference sequence). CDR3 sequence (DNA): TGTGCCAGCAGCCCAGACAGCTTCTCCTACGAGCAGTACTTC. Its protein is CASSPDSFSYEQYF.

The rearrangement joins TRBV5-1 to TRBJ2-7; D is possibly TRBD1 (5 bases). CDR1 and CDR2 (germline): SGHRS, YFSETQ. CDR3 size: 17 residues. V was cut by 0 bases and J by 0 bases, with 16 bases left in between. The CDR3 spells CASSLGGPSPSSYEQYF. DNA of the CDR3: TGCGCCAGCAGCTTGGGGGGCCCGTCCCCGAGCTCCTACGAGCAGTACTTC. Based on the CDR3 plus reference TRBV5-1 and TRBJ2-7, the full variable domain is KAGVTQTPRYLIKTRGQQVTLSCSPISGHRSVSWYQQTPGQGLQFLFEYFSETQRNKGNFPGRFSGRQFSNSRSEMNVSTLELGDSALYLCASSLGGPSPSSYEQYFGPGTRLTVT.

The rearrangement links TRBV6-4 to TRBJ2-5; the match to TRBD1 covers 8 bases. This CDR3 region has 18 residues. V was clipped by 2 bases and J by 4 bases; unmatched bases: 15. From germline, CDR1 is MRHNA and CDR2 SNTAGT. The CDR3 sequence is CASSDPTEDRDRGETQYF. The CDR3 DNA sequence: TGTGCCAGCAGTGACCCCACGGAGGACAGGGACCGAGGAGAGACCCAGTACTTC.

CDR3 amino acids: CASSYSREGLETQYF. As DNA, the CDR3 is TGTGCCAGCAGTTACTCCAGGGAAGGGTTGGAGACCCAGTACTTC. This chain connects TRBV6-5 to TRBJ2-5, with a possible D match to TRBD1 (5 bases). Trimming stripped 0 bases from V and 5 bases from J, with 13 bases between. Germline V gene lookup returns CDR1 MNHEY and CDR2 SVGAGI. The CDR3 sequence is 15 residues long.

This rearrangement joins TRBV28 to TRBJ2-7; 12 bases map to TRBD1. This CDR3 region has 15 residues. V was pared by 8 bases and J by 7 bases, with 12 bases of the junction left unmatched. Germline values: CDR1 MDHEN, CDR2 SYDVKM. DNA of the CDR3: TGTGCCAGCGGTTCATTGGGGACAGGGGGCTATGAGCAGTACTTC. Its protein product is CASGSLGTGGYEQYF.

This chain connects TRBV7-2 to TRBJ2-7; possible D gene TRBD2, 6 bases. V was pared by 0 bases and J by 6 bases, with 9 bases between. This CDR3 has 13 residues. CDR1 and CDR2 (germline): SGHTA, FQGNSA. As DNA, the CDR3 is TGTGCCAGCAGCTTAGCGGGGGGAAGCGAGCAGTACTTC. It specifies CASSLAGGSEQYF.

Concerning this clone itself: The same CDR3 also results from other DNA sequences found in this sample. This sequence joins TRBV5-1 and TRBJ1-1, with a weak D call TRBD1 (5 bases). V lost 4 bases to trimming and J lost 1 base, with 11 bases between them. The CDR3 has 14 amino acids. Germline V gives CDR1 SGHRS, CDR2 YFSETQ. CDR3 loop: CASSLMGQNTEAFF. The CDR3, as DNA: TGCGCCAGCAGCCTGATGGGGCAGAACACTGAAGCTTTCTTT.

V usage is TRBV6-5 and J usage is TRBJ1-5; 7 bases match TRBD1. The V gene's germline CDR1 is MNHEY and CDR2 SVGAGI. V lost 5 bases and J lost 5; bases outside the gene matches: 9. The CDR3 length is 15 residues. This CDR3 reads CASSPTGTGHQPQHF. The DNA for the CDR3 is TGTGCCAGCAGTCCGACAGGGACGGGGCATCAGCCCCAGCATTTT.

The chain couples TRBV4-1 to TRBJ2-7; TRBD2 matches at 7 bases. J lost 3 bases, V lost 4 bases, and 9 bases had no gene match. Germline V gene lookup returns CDR1 MGHRA and CDR2 YSYEKL. CDR3 length: 15 residues. The CDR3 protein is CASSRMRETIYEQYF. The CDR3 DNA reads TGCGCCAGCAGCCGGATGCGGGAGACCATCTACGAGCAGTACTTC.

As concerns this clone: Other DNA variants within this sample encode the same CDR3. The J gene is TRBJ2-6, the V gene TRBV19, with unresolved D. Trimming removed 1 base from V and 3 bases from J, with 7 bases in between. This CDR3 has 15 residues. Germline-derived CDR1 and CDR2 are LNHDA and SQIVND (reference sequence). As DNA, the CDR3 is TGTGCCAGTAGTATAGGAGGAAGTGGGGCCAACGTCCTGACTTTC. Encoded protein: CASSIGGSGANVLTF. Filled out from reference TRBV19 and TRBJ2-6, the complete variable domain reads DGGITQSPKYLFRKEGQNVTLSCEQNLNHDAMYWYRQDPGQGLRLIYYSQIVNDFQKGDIAEGYSVSREKKESFPLTVTSAQKNPTAFYLCASSIGGSGANVLTFGAGSRLTVL.